The sample holds one count of the clone carrying this T cell receptor (beta chain). Antigen unknown. Here immunoSEQ multiplex PCR was the method, and the copy in TCRdb shows in-frame clones only, minus some. Of under 150,000 clones listed, roughly 84% were seen once; the top ten hold 6.5% to 9%. These data are taken from a study of T cell responses to AZD1222 COVID-19 vaccine. General study points: Spike-specific TCRs gained breadth and depth after people received two AZD1222 doses. Repertoires were collected only later (after the peak T cell response had occurred). Donors were mostly white British, more females; clonal diversity possibly underestimated.

V was shortened by 2 bases and J by 4 bases, with 10 bases between the two germline ends. Germline CDR1 and CDR2: SGHTA and FQGTGA. The CDR3 contains 14 residues. This clonotype was sampled from an adult in good health. The material was peripheral blood, obtained on day 0 of AZD1222 vaccination. This chain joins TRBV7-3 and TRBJ2-3; D unresolved. The CDR3 nucleotides read TGTGCCAGCAGCTTACCTCCGGGTTCAGATACGCAGTATTTT. Protein sequence: CASSLPPGSDTQYF. The variable domain in full, with the rest retrieved from reference TRBV7-3 and TRBJ2-3, is GAGVSQTPSNKVTEKGKYVELRCDPISGHTALYWYRQSLGQGPEFLIYFQGTGAADDSGLPNDRFFAVRPEGSVSTLKIQRTERGDSAVYLCASSLPPGSDTQYFGPGTRLTVL.